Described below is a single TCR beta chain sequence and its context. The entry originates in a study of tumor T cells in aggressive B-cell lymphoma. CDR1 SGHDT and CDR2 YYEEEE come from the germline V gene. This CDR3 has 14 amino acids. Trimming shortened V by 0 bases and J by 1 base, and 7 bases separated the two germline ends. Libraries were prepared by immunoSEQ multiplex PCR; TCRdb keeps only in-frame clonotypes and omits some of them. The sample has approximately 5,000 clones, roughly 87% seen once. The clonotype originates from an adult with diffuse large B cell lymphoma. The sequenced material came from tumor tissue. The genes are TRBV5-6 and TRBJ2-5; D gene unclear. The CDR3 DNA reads TGTGCCAGCAGCTTGGGGAGAATCCAAGAGACCCAGTACTTC. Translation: CASSLGRIQETQYF.